Included here is one T cell receptor (beta chain) sequence, with context. Methods used by the authors: By means of reference gene primer amplification, nucleated cell counts were estimated. Sequenced by immunoSEQ multiplex PCR; TCRdb stores in-frame clones only, minus some. The D gene and trimming were derived from the DNA, and the V and J assignments and clone size from that table. Of approximately 230,000 clones in the sample, roughly 90% were seen once. This entry comes from a study of blood T cell repertoires in COVID-19. Study at large: From the United States, Italy and Spain came samples of acute and convalescent COVID-19.

With V trimmed by 8 bases and J by 1 base, 12 bases remained unmatched. The CDR3 consists of 17 residues. From germline, CDR1 is SNHLY and CDR2 FYNNEI. Cohort 3 donors counted as recovered after two negative PCRs, clearance, or resolved symptoms. The chain uses TRBV2 and TRBJ1-5, with TRBD1 matching over 9 bases. The receptor was isolated from a woman in her thirties who had recovered from COVID-19. The sequenced material came from PBMCs or T cells enriched from blood (not recorded which). This chain's CDR3 is CASGILPGQGSNQPQHF. The CDR3 DNA sequence: TGTGCCAGCGGGATACTCCCGGGACAGGGAAGCAATCAGCCCCAGCATTTT.